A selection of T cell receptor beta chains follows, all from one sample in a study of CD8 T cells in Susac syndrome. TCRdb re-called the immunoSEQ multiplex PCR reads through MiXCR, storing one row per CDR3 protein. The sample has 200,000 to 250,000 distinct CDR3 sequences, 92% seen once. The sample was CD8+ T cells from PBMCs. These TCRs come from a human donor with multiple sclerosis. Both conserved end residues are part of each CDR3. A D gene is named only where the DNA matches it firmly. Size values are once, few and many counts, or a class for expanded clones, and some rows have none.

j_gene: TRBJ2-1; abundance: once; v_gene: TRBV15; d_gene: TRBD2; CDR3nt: TGTGCCACCAGCAGAGGACTAGCGGGCTTGAATGAGCAGTTCTTC; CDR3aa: CATSRGLAGLNEQFF
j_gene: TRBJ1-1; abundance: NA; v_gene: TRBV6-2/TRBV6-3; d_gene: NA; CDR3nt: TGTGCCAGCAGTCGCGGACCGTCGATGGAAGCTTTCTTT; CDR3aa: CASSRGPSMEAFF
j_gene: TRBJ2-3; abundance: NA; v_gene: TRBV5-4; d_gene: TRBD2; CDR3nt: TGTGCCAGCAGTTACTTAGCGGGGGGACTCACAGATACGCAGTATTTT; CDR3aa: CASSYLAGGLTDTQYF
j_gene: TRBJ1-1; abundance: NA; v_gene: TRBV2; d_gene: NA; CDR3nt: TGTGCCAGCAGTCCCTACCTCATGAACACTGAAGCTTTCTTT; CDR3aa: CASSPYLMNTEAFF
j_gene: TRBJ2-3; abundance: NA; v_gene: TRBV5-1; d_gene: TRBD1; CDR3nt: TGCGCCAGCAGCTTGGCGGACAGGGGAGGGGATACGCAGTATTTT; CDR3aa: CASSLADRGGDTQYF
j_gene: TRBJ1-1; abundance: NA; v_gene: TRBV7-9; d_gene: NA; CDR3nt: TGTGCCAGCAGCTTTCTGAACACTGAAGCTTTCTTT; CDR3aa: CASSFLNTEAFF
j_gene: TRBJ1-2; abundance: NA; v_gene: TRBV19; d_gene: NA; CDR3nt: TGTGCCAGTATTTCGAAGGGAGAAAGTCTCTATGGCTACACCTTC; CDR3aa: CASISKGESLYGYTF
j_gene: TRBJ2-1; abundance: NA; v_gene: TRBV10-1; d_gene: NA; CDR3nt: TGCGCCAGCAGTGACGGTGGAGGCAATGAGCAGTTCTTC; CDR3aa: CASSDGGGNEQFF
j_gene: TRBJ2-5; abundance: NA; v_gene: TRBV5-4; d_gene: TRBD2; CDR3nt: TGTGCCAGCAGCTTTAGCGGGGGGGGGACCCAGTACTTC; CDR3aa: CASSFSGGGTQYF
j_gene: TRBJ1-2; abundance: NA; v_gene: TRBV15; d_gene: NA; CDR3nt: TGTGCCACCAGCAGAGAGGTGGACTACACCTTC; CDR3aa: CATSREVDYTF
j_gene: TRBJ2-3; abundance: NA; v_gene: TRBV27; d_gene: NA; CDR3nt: TGTGCCAGCAGTTTAGCAGAAGCAGATACGCAGTATTTT; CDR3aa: CASSLAEADTQYF
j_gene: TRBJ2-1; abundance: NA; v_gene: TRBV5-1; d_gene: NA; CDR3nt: TGCGCCAGCAGCTTGGTAACGGGGACCGAGCAGTTCTTC; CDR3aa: CASSLVTGTEQFF
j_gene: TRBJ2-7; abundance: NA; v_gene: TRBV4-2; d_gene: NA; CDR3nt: TGTGCCAGCAGCCAAGAGCGGGGGCCCTCCTACGAGCAGTACTTC; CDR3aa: CASSQERGPSYEQYF
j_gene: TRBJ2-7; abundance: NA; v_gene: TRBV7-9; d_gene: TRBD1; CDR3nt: TGTGCCAGCAGCTCCGGGACAGCTGCCTACGAGCAGTACTTC; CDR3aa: CASSSGTAAYEQYF
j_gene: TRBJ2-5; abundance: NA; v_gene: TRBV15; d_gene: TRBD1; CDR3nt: TGTGCCACCAGCGGGGGACAGGGGTACCAAGAGACCCAGTACTTC; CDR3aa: CATSGGQGYQETQYF
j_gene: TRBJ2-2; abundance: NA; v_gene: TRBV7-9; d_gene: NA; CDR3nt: TGTGCCAGCAGGCAAGGACCCGGGGAGCTGTTTTTT; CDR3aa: CASRQGPGELFF
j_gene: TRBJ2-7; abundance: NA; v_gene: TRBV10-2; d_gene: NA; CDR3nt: TGCGCCAGCAGTTACTTGGATGTGCACGAGCAGTACTTC; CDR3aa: CASSYLDVHEQYF
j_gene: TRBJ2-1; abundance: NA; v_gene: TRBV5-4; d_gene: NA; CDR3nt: TGTGCCAGCAGCTTAGGGGGAGGGGGGGACAATGAGCAGTTCTTC; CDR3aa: CASSLGGGGDNEQFF
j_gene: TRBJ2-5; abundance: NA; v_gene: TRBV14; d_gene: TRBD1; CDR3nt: TGTGCCAGCAGCCAAGATGACAGGGCGGCCGAGACCCAGTACTTC; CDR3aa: CASSQDDRAAETQYF
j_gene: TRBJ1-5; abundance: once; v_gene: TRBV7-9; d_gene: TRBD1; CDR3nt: TGTGCCAGCAGCTCACAGGGGGCCGGTCAGCCCCAGCATTTT; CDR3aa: CASSSQGAGQPQHF
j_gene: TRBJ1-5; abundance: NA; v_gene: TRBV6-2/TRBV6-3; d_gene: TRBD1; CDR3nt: TGTGCCAGCAACACCGGGGAGTCCTGGGACAGGGTAAAGTGGAATCCCGGGTACCCCCAGCATTTT; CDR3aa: CASNTGESWDRVKWNPGYPQHF
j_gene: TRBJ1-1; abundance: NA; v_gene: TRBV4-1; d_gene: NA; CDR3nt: TGCGCCAGCAGCCAAGGTTTCGACTACACTGAAGCTTTCTTT; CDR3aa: CASSQGFDYTEAFF
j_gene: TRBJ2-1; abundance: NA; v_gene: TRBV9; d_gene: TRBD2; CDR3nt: TGTGCCAGCAGCCCCGGCCTAGCGGGATACGGTGAGCAGTTCTTC; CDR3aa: CASSPGLAGYGEQFF
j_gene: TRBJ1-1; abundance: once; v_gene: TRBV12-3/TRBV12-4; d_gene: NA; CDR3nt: TGTGCCAGCAGTTTAACCGATGGGAACACTGAAGCTTTCTTT; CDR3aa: CASSLTDGNTEAFF
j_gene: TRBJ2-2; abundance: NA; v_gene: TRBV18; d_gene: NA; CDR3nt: TGTGCCAGCTCACCTTCCCCCGGGGAGCTGTTTTTT; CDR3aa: CASSPSPGELFF
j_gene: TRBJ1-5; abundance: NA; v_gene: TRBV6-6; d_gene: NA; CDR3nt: TGTGCCAGCAGGATTGGACAAGTCAGCAATCAGCCCCAGCATTTT; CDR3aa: CASRIGQVSNQPQHF
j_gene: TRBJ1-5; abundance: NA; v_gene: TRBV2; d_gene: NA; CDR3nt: TGTGCCAGCAGTGAACTTGCAGTCAATCAGCCCCAGCATTTT; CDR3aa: CASSELAVNQPQHF
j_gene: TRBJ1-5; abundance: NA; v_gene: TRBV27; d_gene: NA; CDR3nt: TGTGCCGGCAGGGATAGCAATCAGCCCCAGCATTTT; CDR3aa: CAGRDSNQPQHF
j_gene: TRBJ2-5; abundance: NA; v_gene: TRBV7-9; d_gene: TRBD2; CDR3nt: TGTGCCAGCAGCTACCCCCTAGCGGGGGGGGGAGAGACCCAGTACTTC; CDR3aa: CASSYPLAGGGETQYF
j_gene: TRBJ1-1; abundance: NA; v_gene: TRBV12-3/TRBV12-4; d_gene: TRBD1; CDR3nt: TGTGCCAGCAGTTTACGACAGGGGGCGGATGGAACTGAAGCTTTCTTT; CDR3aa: CASSLRQGADGTEAFF
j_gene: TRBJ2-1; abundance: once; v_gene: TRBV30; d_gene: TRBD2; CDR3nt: TGTGCCTTCGATAGCGGGCTCTCCTACAATGAGCAGTTCTTC; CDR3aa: CAFDSGLSYNEQFF
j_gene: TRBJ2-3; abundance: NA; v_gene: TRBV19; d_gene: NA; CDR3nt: TGTGCCAGTAGTATGGGGCGGAGCACAGATACGCAGTATTTT; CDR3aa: CASSMGRSTDTQYF
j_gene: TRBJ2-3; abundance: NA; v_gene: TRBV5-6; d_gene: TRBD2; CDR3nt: TGTGCCAGCAGCTACCTAGCGGGGGGCCCAGATACGCAGTATTTT; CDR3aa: CASSYLAGGPDTQYF
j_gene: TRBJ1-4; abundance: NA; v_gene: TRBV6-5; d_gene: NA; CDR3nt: TGTGCCAGCAGTTTTACGGGGGAGCCCGGCGGTGAAAAACTGTTTTTT; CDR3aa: CASSFTGEPGGEKLFF
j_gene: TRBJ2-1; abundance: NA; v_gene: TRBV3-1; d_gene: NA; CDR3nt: TGTGCCAGCAGCCAAGATGTAGGTGGTCCTAGCTCCTACAATGAGCAGTTCTTC; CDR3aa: CASSQDVGGPSSYNEQFF
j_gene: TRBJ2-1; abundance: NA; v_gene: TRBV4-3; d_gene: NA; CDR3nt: TGCGCCAGCGGGCGGGTGGATGAGCAGTTCTTC; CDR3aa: CASGRVDEQFF
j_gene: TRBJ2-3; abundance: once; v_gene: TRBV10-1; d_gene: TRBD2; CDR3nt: TGCGCCAGCAGCCTCCTAGCGGGGGTTAGCACAGATACGCAGTATTTT; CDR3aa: CASSLLAGVSTDTQYF
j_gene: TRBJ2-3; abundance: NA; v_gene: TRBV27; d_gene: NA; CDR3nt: TGTGCCAGCAGTCATCTCATCACAGATACGCAGTATTTT; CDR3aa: CASSHLITDTQYF
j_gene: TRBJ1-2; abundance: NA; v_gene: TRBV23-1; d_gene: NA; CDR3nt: TGCGCCAGCAGTCAGGGGAGCGTTAACTATGGCTACACCTTC; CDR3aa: CASSQGSVNYGYTF
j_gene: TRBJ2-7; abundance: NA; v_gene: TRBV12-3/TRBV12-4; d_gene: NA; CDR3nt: TGTGCCAGCAGTCCTCACTGGGCGGACCGTCTCTACGAGCAGTACTTC; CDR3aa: CASSPHWADRLYEQYF
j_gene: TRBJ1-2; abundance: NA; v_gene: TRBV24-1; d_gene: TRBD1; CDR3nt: TGTGCCACCAGTGACAGGGACAGGGTAAATGGCTACACCTTC; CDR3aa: CATSDRDRVNGYTF
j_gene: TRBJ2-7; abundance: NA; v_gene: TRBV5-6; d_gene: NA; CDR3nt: TGTGCCAGCAGCTCGTCGACTAGACCCTACGAGCAGTACTTC; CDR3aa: CASSSSTRPYEQYF
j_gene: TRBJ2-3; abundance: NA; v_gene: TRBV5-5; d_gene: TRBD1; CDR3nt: TGTGCCAGCAGCCTCACCGGGACAGGGGGCGCGGGTACAGATACGCAGTATTTT; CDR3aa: CASSLTGTGGAGTDTQYF
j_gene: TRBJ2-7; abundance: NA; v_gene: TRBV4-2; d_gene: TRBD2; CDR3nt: TGTGCCAGCAGCCCTCAAGGAGGGACTAGCGGCTACGAGCAGTACTTC; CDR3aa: CASSPQGGTSGYEQYF
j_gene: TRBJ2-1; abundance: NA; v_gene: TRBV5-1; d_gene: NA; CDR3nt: TGCGCCAGCAGCTTGGTTGGCACCCGGCAGGACAATGAGCAGTTCTTC; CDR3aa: CASSLVGTRQDNEQFF
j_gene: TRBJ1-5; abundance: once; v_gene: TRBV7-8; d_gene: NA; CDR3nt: TGTGCCAGCAGCTTACTGGGGGGGACGGATCAGCCCCAGCATTTT; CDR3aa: CASSLLGGTDQPQHF
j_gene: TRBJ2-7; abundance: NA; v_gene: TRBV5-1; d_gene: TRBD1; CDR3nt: TGCGCCAGCAGCGAGGGACAGGCCTACGAGCAGTACTTC; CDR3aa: CASSEGQAYEQYF
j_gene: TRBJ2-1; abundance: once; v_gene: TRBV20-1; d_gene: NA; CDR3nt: TGCAGTGCTAGAGCGATCAACATCCCCTACAATGAGCAGTTCTTC; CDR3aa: CSARAINIPYNEQFF
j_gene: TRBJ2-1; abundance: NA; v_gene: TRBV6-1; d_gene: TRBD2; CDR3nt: TGTGCCAGCAGTCAGCGGGGGGCGGGGGTGAATGAGCAGTTCTTC; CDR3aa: CASSQRGAGVNEQFF
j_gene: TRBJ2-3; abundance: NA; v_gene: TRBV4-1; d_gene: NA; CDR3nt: TGCGCCAGCGCCGGGACCTACGGCACAGATACGCAGTATTTT; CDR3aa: CASAGTYGTDTQYF
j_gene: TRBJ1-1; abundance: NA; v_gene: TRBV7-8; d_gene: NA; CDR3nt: TGTGCCAGCAGCTTAGGCGGTTATGGGAACACTGAAGCTTTCTTT; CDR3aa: CASSLGGYGNTEAFF
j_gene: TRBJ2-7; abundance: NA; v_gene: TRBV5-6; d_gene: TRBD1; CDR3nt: TGTGCCAGCAGCTCAGACGGGACAGGGGTCTACGAGCAGTACTTC; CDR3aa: CASSSDGTGVYEQYF
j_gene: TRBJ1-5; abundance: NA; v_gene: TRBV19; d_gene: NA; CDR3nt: TGTGCCAGTACCGCGGACAGAACCTATAGCAATCAGCCCCAGCATTTT; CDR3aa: CASTADRTYSNQPQHF
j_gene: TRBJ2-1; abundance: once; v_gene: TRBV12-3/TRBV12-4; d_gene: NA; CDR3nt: TGTGCCAGCAGTCCGTCGGACTCCCGGAGGGGAAATGAGCAGTTCTTC; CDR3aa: CASSPSDSRRGNEQFF
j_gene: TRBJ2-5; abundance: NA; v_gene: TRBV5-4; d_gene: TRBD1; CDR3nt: TGTGCCAGCAGCTGGACAGGGGTAGTGGAGACCCAGTACTTC; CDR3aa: CASSWTGVVETQYF